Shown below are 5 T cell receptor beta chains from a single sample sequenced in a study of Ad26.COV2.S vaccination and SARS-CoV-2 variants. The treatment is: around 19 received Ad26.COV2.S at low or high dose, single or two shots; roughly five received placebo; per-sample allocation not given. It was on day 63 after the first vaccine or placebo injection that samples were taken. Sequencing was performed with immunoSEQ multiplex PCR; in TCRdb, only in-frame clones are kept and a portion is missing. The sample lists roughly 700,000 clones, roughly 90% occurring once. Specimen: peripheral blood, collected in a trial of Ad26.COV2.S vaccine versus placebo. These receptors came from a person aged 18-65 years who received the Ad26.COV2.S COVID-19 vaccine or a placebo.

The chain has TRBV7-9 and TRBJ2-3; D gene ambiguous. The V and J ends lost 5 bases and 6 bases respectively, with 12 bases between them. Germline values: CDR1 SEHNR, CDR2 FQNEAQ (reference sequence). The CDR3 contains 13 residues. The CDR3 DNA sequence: TGTGCCAGCAGCCTCTCTCTGGGGGATACGCAGTATTTT. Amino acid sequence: CASSLSLGDTQYF. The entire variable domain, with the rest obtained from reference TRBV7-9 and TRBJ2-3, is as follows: DTGVSQNPRHKITKRGQNVTFRCDPISEHNRLYWYRQTLGQGPEFLTYFQNEAQLEKSRLLSDRFSAERPKGSFSTLEIQRTEQGDSAMYLCASSLSLGDTQYFGPGTRLTVL.

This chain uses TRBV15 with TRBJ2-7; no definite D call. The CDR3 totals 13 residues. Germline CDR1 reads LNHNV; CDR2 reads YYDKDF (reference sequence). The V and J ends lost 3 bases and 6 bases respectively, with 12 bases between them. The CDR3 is CATSSRGLLEQYF. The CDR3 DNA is TGTGCCACCAGCAGCCGTGGTCTCCTCGAGCAGTACTTC.

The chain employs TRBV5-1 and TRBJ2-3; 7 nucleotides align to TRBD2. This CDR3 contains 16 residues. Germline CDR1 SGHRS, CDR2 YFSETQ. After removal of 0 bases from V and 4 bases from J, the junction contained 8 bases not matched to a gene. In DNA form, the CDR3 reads TGCGCCAGCAGCTTGGGGGGCGGGAGAGTCTCAGATACGCAGTATTTT. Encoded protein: CASSLGGGRVSDTQYF.

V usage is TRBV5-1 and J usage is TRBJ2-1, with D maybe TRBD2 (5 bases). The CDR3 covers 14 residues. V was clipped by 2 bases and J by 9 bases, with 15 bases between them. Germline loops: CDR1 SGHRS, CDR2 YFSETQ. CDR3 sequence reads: CASSFEGRISEQFF. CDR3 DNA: TGCGCCAGCAGCTTCGAGGGTCGGATTTCTGAGCAGTTCTTC. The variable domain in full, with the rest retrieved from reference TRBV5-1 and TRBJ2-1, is KAGVTQTPRYLIKTRGQQVTLSCSPISGHRSVSWYQQTPGQGLQFLFEYFSETQRNKGNFPGRFSGRQFSNSRSEMNVSTLELGDSALYLCASSFEGRISEQFFGPGTRLTVL.

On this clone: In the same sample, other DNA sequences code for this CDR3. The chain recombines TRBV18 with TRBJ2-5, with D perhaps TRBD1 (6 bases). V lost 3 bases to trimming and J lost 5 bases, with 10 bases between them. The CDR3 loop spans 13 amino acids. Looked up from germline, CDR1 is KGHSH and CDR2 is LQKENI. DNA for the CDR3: TGTGCCAGCTCACCCTACAGGGAGGAGACCCAGTACTTC. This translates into CASSPYREETQYF.